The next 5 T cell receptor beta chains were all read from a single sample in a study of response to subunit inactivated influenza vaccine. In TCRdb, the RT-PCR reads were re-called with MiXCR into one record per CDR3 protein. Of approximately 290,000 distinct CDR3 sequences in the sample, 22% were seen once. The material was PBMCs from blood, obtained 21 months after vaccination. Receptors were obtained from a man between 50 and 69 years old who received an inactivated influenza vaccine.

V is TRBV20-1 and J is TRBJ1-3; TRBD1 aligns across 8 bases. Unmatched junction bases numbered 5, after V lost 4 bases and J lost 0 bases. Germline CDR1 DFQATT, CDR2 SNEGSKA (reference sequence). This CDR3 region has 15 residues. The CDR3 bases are TGCAGTGCTATCCCAGGGGGCGACTCTGGAAACACCATATATTTT. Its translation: CSAIPGGDSGNTIYF.

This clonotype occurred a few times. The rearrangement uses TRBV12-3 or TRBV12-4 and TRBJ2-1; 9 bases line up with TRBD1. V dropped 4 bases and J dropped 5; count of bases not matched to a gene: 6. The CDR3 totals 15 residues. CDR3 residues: CASSSPGQGNNEQFF. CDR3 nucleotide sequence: TGTGCCAGCAGTTCACCGGGACAGGGCAACAATGAGCAGTTCTTC.

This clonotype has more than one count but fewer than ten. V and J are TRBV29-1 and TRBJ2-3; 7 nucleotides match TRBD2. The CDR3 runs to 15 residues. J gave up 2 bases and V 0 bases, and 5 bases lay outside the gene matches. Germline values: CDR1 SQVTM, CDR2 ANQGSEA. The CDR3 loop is CSVEDPGTNTDTQYF. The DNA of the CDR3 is TGCAGCGTTGAAGATCCTGGGACTAACACAGATACGCAGTATTTT.

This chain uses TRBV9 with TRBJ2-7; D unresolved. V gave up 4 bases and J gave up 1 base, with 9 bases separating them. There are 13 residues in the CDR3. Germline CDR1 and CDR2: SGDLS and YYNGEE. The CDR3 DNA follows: TGTGCCAGCAGCCCCGCTGCGTCCTACGAGCAGTACTTC. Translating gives CASSPAASYEQYF. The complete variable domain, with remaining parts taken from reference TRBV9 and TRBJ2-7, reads DSGVTQTPKHLITATGQRVTLRCSPRSGDLSVYWYQQSLDQGLQFLIQYYNGEERAKGNILERFSAQQFPDLHSELNLSSLELGDSALYFCASSPAASYEQYFGPGTRLTVT.

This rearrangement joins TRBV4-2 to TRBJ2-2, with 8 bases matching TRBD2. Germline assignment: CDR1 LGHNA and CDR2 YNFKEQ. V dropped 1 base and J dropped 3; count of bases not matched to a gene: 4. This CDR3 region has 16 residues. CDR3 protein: CASSQAGTRYTGELFF. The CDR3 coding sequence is TGTGCCAGCAGCCAAGCCGGGACTAGATACACCGGGGAGCTGTTTTTT.